The present T cell receptor beta chain was sequenced within a study of OX40 agonist ivuxolimab in advanced cancers. The CDR3 contains 16 residues. The germline gives CDR1 LNHDA, CDR2 SQIVND (reference sequence). V was clipped by 5 bases and J by 2 bases; unmatched bases: 8. Clones were read by immunoSEQ multiplex PCR, and TCRdb kept only the in-frame ones, dropping some. The sample lists about 61,000 clones; about 85% were seen once. This TCR was recovered from an adult with an advanced solid tumor such as melanoma, head and neck, liver or kidney cancer. Specimen: CD4+ or CD8+ T cells sorted from blood, collected in a trial of the OX40 agonist ivuxolimab. The chain has TRBV19 and TRBJ2-2; TRBD2 aligns across 7 bases. CDR3 DNA: TGTGCCAGTAGTCTACAGACTAGCCGAAACACCGGGGAGCTGTTTTTT. Translating it yields CASSLQTSRNTGELFF.